This T cell receptor (beta chain) was profiled in a study of CD8 T cells in Susac syndrome. Sequencing of TCR beta was performed on blood CD8+ and CD4+ T cells. Multiple sclerosis controls were treatment-naive patients with stable or active relapsing-remitting disease. TEMRA cells underwent FACS enrichment and CD8+ and CD4+ T cells underwent negative isolation. The RNA, about 0.5 to 1 ug, was put through reverse transcription using random hexamers. Across 54 Vbeta and 13 Jbeta, TCR beta CDR3 was amplified with immunoSEQ multiplex PCR. MiXCR, applied by TCRdb to the immunoSEQ multiplex PCR reads, yields one record per CDR3 protein. The table lists a few hundred thousand distinct CDR3 sequences, more than 85% of them singletons. The receptor's source is a human donor with multiple sclerosis. The sequenced sample consisted of CD4+ T cells from PBMCs.

The CDR3 DNA sequence: TGCGCCAGCCAACCCGGACGCGGGCCTAGTTACAATGAGCAGTTCTTC. This translates into CASQPGRGPSYNEQFF. The chain has TRBV5-1 and TRBJ2-1; D may be TRBD2 (5 bases). Germline V CDR1 and CDR2: SGHRS, YFSETQ. This CDR3 is 16 amino acids long. V was shortened by 7 bases and J by 4 bases, with 21 bases between the two germline ends.